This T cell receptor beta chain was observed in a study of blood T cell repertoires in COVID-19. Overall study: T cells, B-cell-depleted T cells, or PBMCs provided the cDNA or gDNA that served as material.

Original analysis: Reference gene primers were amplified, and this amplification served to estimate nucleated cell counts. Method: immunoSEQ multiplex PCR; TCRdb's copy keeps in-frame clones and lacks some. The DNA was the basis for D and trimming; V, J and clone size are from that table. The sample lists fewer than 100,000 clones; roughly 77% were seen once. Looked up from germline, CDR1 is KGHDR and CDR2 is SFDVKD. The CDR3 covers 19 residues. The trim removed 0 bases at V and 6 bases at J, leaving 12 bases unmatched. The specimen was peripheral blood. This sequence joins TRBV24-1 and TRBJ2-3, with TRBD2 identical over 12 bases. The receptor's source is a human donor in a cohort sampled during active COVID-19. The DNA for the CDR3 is TGTGCCACCAGTGATTTGCAAATCCTAGCGGGGGGGACCGTGGATACGCAGTATTTT. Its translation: CATSDLQILAGGTVDTQYF.